These 32 T cell receptor beta chains were sequenced from one sample in a study of T cell responses to AZD1222 COVID-19 vaccine. TCRdb's copy holds only in-frame clones and misses some; the assay was immunoSEQ multiplex PCR. This sample has around 94,000 clones, with 88% found just once. Source: peripheral blood, taken on day 0 of AZD1222 vaccination. These receptors were taken from an adult in good health.

V usage is TRBV28 and J usage is TRBJ2-5; weak D call: TRBD1 (5 bases). The CDR3 contains 15 residues. Per the germline V gene, CDR1 is MDHEN and CDR2 is SYDVKM. V lost 2 bases, J lost 5 bases, and 15 bases lay in between. CDR3: CASSLPDISRETQYF. The CDR3 DNA reads as TGTGCCAGCAGTTTACCGGACATTTCCAGGGAGACCCAGTACTTC.

The chain links TRBV7-2 to TRBJ2-1; weak D call: TRBD2 (6 bases). CDR3 length equals 12 residues. Germline values: CDR1 SGHTA, CDR2 FQGNSA. V lost 3 bases and J lost 10, with 10 bases in between. This CDR3 reads CASSFSRGEQFF. Written as DNA, the CDR3 is TGTGCCAGCAGCTTCTCCCGGGGGGAGCAGTTCTTC.

A few counts support this clone. The chain links TRBV7-3 to TRBJ2-7; D may match TRBD1 or TRBD2 (5 bases each). This CDR3 is 15 amino acids long. The germline V gene encodes CDR1 SGHTA and CDR2 FQGTGA. Trimming removed 2 bases from V and 2 bases from J, with 13 bases in between. CDR3 protein: CASSLAPGPTYEQYF. The CDR3, as DNA: TGTGCCAGCAGCTTAGCGCCGGGACCTACCTACGAGCAGTACTTC. Full variable domain (remainder filled in from reference TRBV7-3 and TRBJ2-7): GAGVSQTPSNKVTEKGKYVELRCDPISGHTALYWYRQSLGQGPEFLIYFQGTGAADDSGLPNDRFFAVRPEGSVSTLKIQRTERGDSAVYLCASSLAPGPTYEQYFGPGTRLTVT.

The rearrangement joins TRBV7-9 to TRBJ1-1, with D perhaps TRBD1 (5 bases). The CDR3 is 16 residues long. Germline V gene data show CDR1 as SEHNR and CDR2 as FQNEAQ (reference sequence). Deletions cut 8 bases from V and 5 bases from J, with 24 bases between. The CDR3 bases are TGTGCCAGCGGATATACGGGGCGACCCACGGGGACTGAAGCTTTCTTT. As protein: CASGYTGRPTGTEAFF. The full variable domain, its missing parts supplied by reference TRBV7-9 and TRBJ1-1, is DTGVSQNPRHKITKRGQNVTFRCDPISEHNRLYWYRQTLGQGPEFLTYFQNEAQLEKSRLLSDRFSAERPKGSFSTLEIQRTEQGDSAMYLCASGYTGRPTGTEAFFGQGTRLTVV.

The chain recombines TRBV5-4 with TRBJ1-2, with TRBD1 identical over 8 bases. In germline, CDR1 is SGHNT, CDR2 YYREEE (reference sequence). Germline trimming cut 3 bases from V and 2 bases from J; bases unmatched to any gene: 6. The CDR3 sequence is 15 residues long. The CDR3 region has the DNA TGTGCCAGCAGCTCCCCGGGACAGGCGAACTATGGCTACACCTTC. Translation gives CASSSPGQANYGYTF.

This chain joins TRBV5-6 and TRBJ1-6; weak D call: TRBD1 (6 bases). Germline values: CDR1 SGHDT, CDR2 YYEEEE. Trimming pared 3 bases from V and 10 bases from J, leaving 23 bases between. The length of the CDR3 is 17 residues. The CDR3 DNA reads TGTGCCAGCAGCTCAGAAAAAAAACAGGGTTTGAGGTCACCCCTCCACTTT. This encodes CASSSEKKQGLRSPLHF.

This chain uses TRBV25-1 with TRBJ1-3; TRBD1 is a possible D gene (5 bases). This CDR3 is built from 14 residues. The germline V gene encodes CDR1 MGHDK and CDR2 SYGVNS. Deletions cut 6 bases from V and 0 bases from J, with 9 bases between. The CDR3 here is CASRGDGSGNTIYF. CDR3 bases: TGTGCCAGCAGGGGGGACGGCTCTGGAAACACCATATATTTT.

The chain employs TRBV21-1 and TRBJ1-6; the D segment call TRBD1 is taken from the table without a DNA check. TRBV21-1 is a pseudogene segment. The CDR3 contains 16 residues. In nucleotides, the CDR3 is TGTGCCAGGCGGACAGGTCACAGCTCCTATAATTCACCCCTCCACTTT. It yields the protein CARRTGHSSYNSPLHF.

This chain uses TRBV5-6 with TRBJ2-2; 12 nucleotides align to TRBD1. In germline, CDR1 is SGHDT, CDR2 YYEEEE. With V trimmed by 4 bases and J by 7 bases, 8 bases remained unmatched. The CDR3 spans 16 residues. This chain's CDR3 is CASSPGTGGAIGELFF. CDR3 coding DNA: TGTGCCAGCAGCCCCGGGACAGGGGGCGCGATCGGGGAGCTGTTTTTT.

The gene calls are TRBV6-6 and TRBJ1-1, with D possibly being TRBD1 (5 bases). Germline V lookup: CDR1 MNHNY, CDR2 SVGAGI (reference sequence). There are 14 residues in the CDR3. The V and J ends lost 0 bases and 3 bases respectively, with 8 bases between them. CDR3 coding DNA: TGTGCCAGCAGTTACTCCGGGGCGGACACTGAAGCTTTCTTT. Encoded protein: CASSYSGADTEAFF.

The chain joins TRBV2 to TRBJ2-7; 9 positions agree with TRBD1. From germline, CDR1 is SNHLY and CDR2 FYNNEI. The CDR3 totals 14 residues. V lost 4 bases and J lost 6; bases outside the gene matches: 7. The chain's CDR3 is CASSATGGGGEQYF. The CDR3, as DNA: TGTGCCAGCAGTGCGACAGGGGGAGGAGGCGAGCAGTACTTC.

This CDR3 is CASSKALVRDRPYEQYF. The CDR3 region has the DNA TGTGCCAGCAGCAAAGCGCTTGTTAGGGACAGGCCCTACGAGCAGTACTTC. V and J are TRBV21-1 and TRBJ2-7; the table's D call, TRBD1, has no DNA check behind it. TRBV21-1 is classified as a pseudogene. The length of the CDR3 is 17 residues.

The chain combines TRBV7-9 with TRBJ1-6; the match to TRBD1 covers 8 bases. V shed 4 bases and J 5 bases; nucleotides not matched to a gene: 1. This CDR3 spans 14 amino acids. The germline V gene has CDR1 SEHNR and CDR2 FQNEAQ (reference sequence). CDR3 coding DNA: TGTGCCAGCAGCTGGGGACAGGATAATTCACCCCTCCACTTT. This translates into CASSWGQDNSPLHF.

The chain combines TRBV5-1 with TRBJ2-1, with 10 bases matching TRBD2. Germline lookup yields CDR1 SGHRS and CDR2 YFSETQ. Trimming at V came to 5 bases and at J to 4 bases, leaving 6 bases not matched to a gene. The CDR3 spans 15 residues. The CDR3 sequence is CASSLSGGEYNEQFF. The CDR3, as DNA: TGCGCCAGCAGTTTAAGCGGGGGGGAGTACAATGAGCAGTTCTTC.

The rearrangement links TRBV11-2 to TRBJ2-1; D uncertain. The CDR3 sequence is 14 residues long. V gave up 2 bases and J gave up 9 bases, with 14 bases separating them. Germline V gene lookup returns CDR1 SGHAT and CDR2 FQNNGV. CDR3 in DNA: TGTGCCAGCAGCTTATACGCGACTGGAAGTGAGCAGTTCTTC. The encoded protein is CASSLYATGSEQFF.

The chain joins TRBV11-2 to TRBJ1-1; D not certain. V gave up 5 bases and J gave up 3 bases, with 13 bases separating them. This CDR3 has 14 residues. In germline, CDR1 is SGHAT, CDR2 FQNNGV. The CDR3 bases are TGTGCCAGCAGCCTCGGGTTGGGCTACACTGAAGCTTTCTTT. Amino acid sequence: CASSLGLGYTEAFF.

J is TRBJ1-1 and V is TRBV5-1; 7 nucleotides align to TRBD1. The CDR3 contains 15 residues. The V gene's germline CDR1 is SGHRS and CDR2 YFSETQ. V lost 4 bases, J lost 2 bases, and 8 bases stayed unmatched. The CDR3 DNA reads TGCGCCAGCAGCCCCAGGAGGGGGCTAAACACTGAAGCTTTCTTT. Amino acids: CASSPRRGLNTEAFF.

This sequence joins TRBV5-1 and TRBJ2-2, with D possibly being TRBD1 (5 bases). The length of the CDR3 is 16 residues. V was pared by 0 bases and J by 3 bases, with 12 bases between. The germline gives CDR1 SGHRS, CDR2 YFSETQ. Here the CDR3 reads CASSLAPATDTGELFF. The CDR3 region has the DNA TGCGCCAGCAGCTTGGCCCCTGCGACAGACACCGGGGAGCTGTTTTTT.

This rearrangement joins TRBV3-1 (or the pseudogene TRBV3-2) to TRBJ2-1; D possibly uses TRBD1 or TRBD2 (5 bases each). V lost 4 bases and J 5 bases, leaving 18 bases between the germline ends. CDR1 and CDR2 (germline): LGHDT, YNNKEL (reference sequence). The CDR3 has 16 amino acids. The CDR3 region has the DNA TGTGCCAGCAGCCCCCTAGGACCAGGGACCCACAATGAGCAGTTCTTC. Translating gives CASSPLGPGTHNEQFF.

The chain carries TRBV10-3 and TRBJ1-2; the match to TRBD1 covers 9 bases. The junction had 6 bases not matched to a gene; V was cut back by 2 bases and J by 2 bases. CDR3 length: 16 residues. The V gene's germline CDR1 is ENHRY and CDR2 SYGVKD. In DNA form, the CDR3 reads TGTGCCATCAGTGAGCCTAGGACAGGGGTAAACTATGGCTACACCTTC. Its translation: CAISEPRTGVNYGYTF.

The gene calls are TRBV11-2 and TRBJ1-1; no definite D call. CDR3 length equals 13 residues. Trimming left V 1 base short and J 6 bases short, with 9 bases between. CDR1 and CDR2 from the germline V gene are SGHAT and FQNNGV. The CDR3 DNA sequence: TGTGCCAGCAGCTTAGTAACGGGTGCTGAAGCTTTCTTT. It is translated as CASSLVTGAEAFF.

The chain employs TRBV5-1 and TRBJ1-3, with D uncertain. Between the trimmed V and J ends, which lost 4 bases and 0 bases, there was a span of 11 bases. This CDR3 region has 15 residues. Germline V CDR1 and CDR2: SGHRS, YFSETQ. The CDR3 spells CASSRDGSSGNTIYF. As DNA, the CDR3 is TGCGCCAGCAGCCGCGACGGAAGCTCTGGAAACACCATATATTTT. Filled out from reference TRBV5-1 and TRBJ1-3, the complete variable domain reads KAGVTQTPRYLIKTRGQQVTLSCSPISGHRSVSWYQQTPGQGLQFLFEYFSETQRNKGNFPGRFSGRQFSNSRSEMNVSTLELGDSALYLCASSRDGSSGNTIYFGEGSWLTVV.

The chain uses TRBV3-1 (or the pseudogene TRBV3-2) and TRBJ2-1; D gene uncertain. The CDR3 covers 11 residues. V was cut by 4 bases and J by 6 bases, with 4 bases left in between. Per the germline V gene, CDR1 is LGHDT and CDR2 is YNNKEL (reference sequence). CDR3 sequence: CASSLTNEQFF. CDR3 in DNA: TGTGCCAGCAGCCTAACCAATGAGCAGTTCTTC.

This clone was detected once. This sequence joins TRBV10-3 and TRBJ1-1, with D perhaps TRBD1 (5 bases). This CDR3 has 13 residues. V was shortened by 2 bases and J by 3 bases, with 7 bases between the two germline ends. Germline values: CDR1 ENHRY, CDR2 SYGVKD. CDR3 sequence: CAISERGDTEAFF. CDR3 coding DNA: TGTGCCATCAGTGAGAGAGGGGACACTGAAGCTTTCTTT.

The rearrangement joins TRBV23-1 to TRBJ1-2; 8 bases match TRBD1. TRBV23-1 is an open reading frame whose function is uncertain. The V segment lost 5 bases and the J segment 1 base; nucleotides outside the gene matches: 12. The CDR3 totals 17 residues. CDR3 coding DNA: TGCGCCAGCAGTTCGGACAGGGACGGTATCATTAACTATGGCTACACCTTC. It translates to CASSSDRDGIINYGYTF.

The V gene is TRBV6-6, the J gene TRBJ2-7; 9 positions agree with TRBD1. The CDR3 is 13 residues long. The V segment lost 1 base and the J segment 5 bases; nucleotides outside the gene matches: 0. Germline V gene lookup returns CDR1 MNHNY and CDR2 SVGAGI (reference sequence). DNA for the CDR3: TGTGCCAGCAGTTACTGGACAGGGGACGAGCAGTACTTC. Translation gives CASSYWTGDEQYF.

The CDR3 sequence: CASSPRWENTEAFF. CDR3 DNA sequence: TGTGCCAGTAGTCCGCGATGGGAGAACACTGAAGCTTTCTTT. This chain joins TRBV19 and TRBJ1-1, with D hard to call. Per the germline V gene, CDR1 is LNHDA and CDR2 is SQIVND (reference sequence). This CDR3 spans 14 amino acids. Deletions cut 5 bases from V and 1 base from J, with 11 bases between. Filled out from reference TRBV19 and TRBJ1-1, the complete variable domain reads DGGITQSPKYLFRKEGQNVTLSCEQNLNHDAMYWYRQDPGQGLRLIYYSQIVNDFQKGDIAEGYSVSREKKESFPLTVTSAQKNPTAFYLCASSPRWENTEAFFGQGTRLTVV.

A single count supports this clone. The rearrangement uses TRBV27 and TRBJ2-4; D possibly corresponds to TRBD2 (6 bases). Germline V gene lookup returns CDR1 MNHEY and CDR2 SMNVEV (reference sequence). Trimming pared 5 bases from V and 5 bases from J, leaving 16 bases between. The CDR3 is made up of 15 amino acids. The CDR3 is CASSTTQGEENIQYF. The CDR3 coding sequence is TGTGCCAGCAGTACGACCCAAGGGGAGGAAAACATTCAGTACTTC.

The chain is built from TRBV19 and TRBJ2-2; D not certain. CDR1 and CDR2 from the germline V gene are LNHDA and SQIVND (reference sequence). CDR3 length: 12 residues. V lost 8 bases to trimming and J lost 5 bases, with 9 bases between them. CDR3 bases: TGTGCCAGTCGCGATCATACCGGGGAGCTGTTTTTT. Encoded protein: CASRDHTGELFF. Full variable domain (rest looked up from reference TRBV19 and TRBJ2-2): DGGITQSPKYLFRKEGQNVTLSCEQNLNHDAMYWYRQDPGQGLRLIYYSQIVNDFQKGDIAEGYSVSREKKESFPLTVTSAQKNPTAFYLCASRDHTGELFFGEGSRLTVL.

This clone has more than one count but fewer than ten. The V and J genes are TRBV9 and TRBJ1-5; D is unresolved. This CDR3 region has 14 residues. Germline CDR1 is SGDLS and CDR2 is YYNGEE. The ends were cut back, 4 bases at V and 2 bases at J, with 10 bases in the middle. This CDR3 reads CASSPSWGNQPQHF. CDR3 DNA: TGTGCCAGCAGCCCCTCCTGGGGCAATCAGCCCCAGCATTTT.

This chain joins TRBV27 and TRBJ1-5; possible D gene TRBD1, 5 bases. The CDR3 length is 16 residues. Germline CDR1 reads MNHEY; CDR2 reads SMNVEV (reference sequence). V shed 5 bases and J shed 2 bases, with 16 bases lying between them. In DNA, the CDR3 is TGTGCCAGCAGTACCACAGGCACTAGGGGCAATCAGCCCCAGCATTTT. This gives the protein CASSTTGTRGNQPQHF.

This CDR3 reads CAISGDRGYTGELFF. DNA of the CDR3: TGTGCCATCAGCGGGGACAGGGGATACACCGGGGAGCTGTTTTTT. The chain carries TRBV10-3 and TRBJ2-2, with 10 bases matching TRBD1. The germline V gene has CDR1 ENHRY and CDR2 SYGVKD. CDR3 length: 15 amino acids. J gave up 3 bases and V 6 bases, and 4 bases lay outside the gene matches.